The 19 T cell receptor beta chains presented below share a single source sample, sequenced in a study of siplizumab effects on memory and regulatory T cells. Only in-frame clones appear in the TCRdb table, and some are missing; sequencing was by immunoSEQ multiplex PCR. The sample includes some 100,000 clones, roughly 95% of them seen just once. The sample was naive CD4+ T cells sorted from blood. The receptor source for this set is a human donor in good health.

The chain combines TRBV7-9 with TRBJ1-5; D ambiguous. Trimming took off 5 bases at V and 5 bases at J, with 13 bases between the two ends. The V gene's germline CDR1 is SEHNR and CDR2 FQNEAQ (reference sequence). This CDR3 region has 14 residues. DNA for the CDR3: TGTGCCAGCAGCCCCCAAGGCGGGCATCAGCCCCAGCATTTT. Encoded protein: CASSPQGGHQPQHF.

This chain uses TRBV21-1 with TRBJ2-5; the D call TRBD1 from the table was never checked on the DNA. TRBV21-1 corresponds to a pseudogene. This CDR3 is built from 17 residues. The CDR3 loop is CASSPRTGSKQELAQYF. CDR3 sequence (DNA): TGTGCCAGCAGCCCGCGGACAGGGAGTAAACAAGAGTTGGCCCAGTACTTC.

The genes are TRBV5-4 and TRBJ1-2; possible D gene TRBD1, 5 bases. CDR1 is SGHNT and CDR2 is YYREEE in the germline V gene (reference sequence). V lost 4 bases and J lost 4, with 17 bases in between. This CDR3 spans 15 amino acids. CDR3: CASSDSLLTFYGYTF. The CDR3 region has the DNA TGTGCCAGCAGCGACAGCCTCCTTACTTTCTATGGCTACACCTTC.

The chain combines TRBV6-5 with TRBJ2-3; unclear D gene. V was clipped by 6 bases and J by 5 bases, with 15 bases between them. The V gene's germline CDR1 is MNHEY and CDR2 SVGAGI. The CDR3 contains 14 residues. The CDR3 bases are TGTGCCAGCAGCAGGACCACCGCCGGAGATACGCAGTATTTT. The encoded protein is CASSRTTAGDTQYF.

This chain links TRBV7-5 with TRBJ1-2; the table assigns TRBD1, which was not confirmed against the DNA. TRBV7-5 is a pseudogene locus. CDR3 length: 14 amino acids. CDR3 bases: TGTGTCAGAAGCTCACCGGGACAGACGAATGGCTACACCTTC. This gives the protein CVRSSPGQTNGYTF.

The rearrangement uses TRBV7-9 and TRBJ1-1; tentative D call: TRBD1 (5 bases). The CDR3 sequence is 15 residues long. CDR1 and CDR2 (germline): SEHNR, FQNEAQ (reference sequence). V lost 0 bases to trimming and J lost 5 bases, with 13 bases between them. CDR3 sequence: CASSLALGAGTEAFF. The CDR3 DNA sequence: TGTGCCAGCAGCTTAGCGCTAGGGGCAGGGACTGAAGCTTTCTTT.

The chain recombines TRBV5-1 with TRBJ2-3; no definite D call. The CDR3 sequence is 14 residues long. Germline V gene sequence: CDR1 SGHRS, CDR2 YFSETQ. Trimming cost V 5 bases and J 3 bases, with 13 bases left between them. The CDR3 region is CASRGFLGTDTQYF. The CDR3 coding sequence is TGCGCCAGCAGGGGCTTTTTAGGGACAGATACGCAGTATTTT.

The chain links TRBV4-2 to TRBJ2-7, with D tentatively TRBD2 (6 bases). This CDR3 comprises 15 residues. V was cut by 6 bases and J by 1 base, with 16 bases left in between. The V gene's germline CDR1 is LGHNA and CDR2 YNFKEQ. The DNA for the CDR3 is TGTGCCAGCAGACCTGAAGGGGCGGGATCCTACGAGCAGTACTTC. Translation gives CASRPEGAGSYEQYF.

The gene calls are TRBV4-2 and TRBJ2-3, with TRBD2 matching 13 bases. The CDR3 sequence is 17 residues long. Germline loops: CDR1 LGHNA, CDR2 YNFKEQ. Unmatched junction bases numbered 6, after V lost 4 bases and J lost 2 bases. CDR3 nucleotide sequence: TGTGCCAGCAGCCGACGACTAGCGGGGGGCCTCACAGATACGCAGTATTTT. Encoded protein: CASSRRLAGGLTDTQYF.

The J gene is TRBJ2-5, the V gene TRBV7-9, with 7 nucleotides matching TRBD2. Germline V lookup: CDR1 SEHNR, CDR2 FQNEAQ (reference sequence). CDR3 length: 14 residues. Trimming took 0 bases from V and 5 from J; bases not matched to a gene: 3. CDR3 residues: CASSLASSGETQYF. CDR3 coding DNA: TGTGCCAGCAGCTTAGCGTCTAGCGGCGAGACCCAGTACTTC. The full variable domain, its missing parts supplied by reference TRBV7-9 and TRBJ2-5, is DTGVSQNPRHKITKRGQNVTFRCDPISEHNRLYWYRQTLGQGPEFLTYFQNEAQLEKSRLLSDRFSAERPKGSFSTLEIQRTEQGDSAMYLCASSLASSGETQYFGPGTRLLVL.

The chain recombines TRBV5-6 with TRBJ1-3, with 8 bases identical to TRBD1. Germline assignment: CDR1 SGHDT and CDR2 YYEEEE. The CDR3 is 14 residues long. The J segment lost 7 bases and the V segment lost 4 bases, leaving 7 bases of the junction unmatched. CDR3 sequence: CASSTGTGVNTIYF. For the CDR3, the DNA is TGTGCCAGCAGCACCGGGACAGGAGTTAACACCATATATTTT.

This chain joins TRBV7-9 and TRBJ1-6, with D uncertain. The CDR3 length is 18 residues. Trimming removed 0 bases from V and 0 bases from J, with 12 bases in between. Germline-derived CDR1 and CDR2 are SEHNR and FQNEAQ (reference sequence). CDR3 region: CASSLAVVPSSYNSPLHF. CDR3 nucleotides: TGTGCCAGCAGCTTAGCGGTCGTCCCAAGCTCCTATAATTCACCCCTCCACTTT.

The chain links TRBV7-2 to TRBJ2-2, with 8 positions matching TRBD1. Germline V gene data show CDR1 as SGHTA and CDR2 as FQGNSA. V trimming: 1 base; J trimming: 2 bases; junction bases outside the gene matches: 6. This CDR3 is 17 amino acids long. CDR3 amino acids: CASSLVGGQGNTGELFF. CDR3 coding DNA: TGTGCCAGCAGCTTAGTTGGAGGACAGGGTAACACCGGGGAGCTGTTTTTT.

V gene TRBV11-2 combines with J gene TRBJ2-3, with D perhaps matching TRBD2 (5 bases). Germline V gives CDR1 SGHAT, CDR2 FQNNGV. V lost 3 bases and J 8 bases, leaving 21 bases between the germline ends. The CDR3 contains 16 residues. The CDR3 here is CASSFEGPLIGFTQYF. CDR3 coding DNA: TGTGCCAGCAGCTTCGAGGGTCCCCTAATCGGGTTTACGCAGTATTTT.

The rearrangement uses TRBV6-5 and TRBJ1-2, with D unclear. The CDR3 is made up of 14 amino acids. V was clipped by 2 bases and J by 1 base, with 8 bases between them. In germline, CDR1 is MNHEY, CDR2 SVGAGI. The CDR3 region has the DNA TGTGCCAGCAGTTACAACGGGTTTAACTATGGCTACACCTTC. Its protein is CASSYNGFNYGYTF.

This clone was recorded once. CDR3 in DNA: TGTGCCAGCAGCTTAGGGATGGATGAGCAGTTCTTC. Protein product: CASSLGMDEQFF. This chain joins TRBV7-2 and TRBJ2-1; D gene unclear. Germline CDR1 and CDR2: SGHTA and FQGNSA. The V and J ends lost 1 base and 8 bases respectively, with 6 bases between them. The CDR3 is made up of 12 amino acids.

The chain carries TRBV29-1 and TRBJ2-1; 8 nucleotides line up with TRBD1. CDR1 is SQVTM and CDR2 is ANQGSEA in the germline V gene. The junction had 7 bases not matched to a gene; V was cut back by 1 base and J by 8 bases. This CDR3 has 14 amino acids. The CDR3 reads CSVEGTGIEDEQFF. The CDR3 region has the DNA TGCAGCGTTGAAGGGACAGGGATTGAGGATGAGCAGTTCTTC.

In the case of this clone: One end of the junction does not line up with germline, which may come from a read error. CDR3 loop: CASRRRNSIDTQYF. The CDR3 nucleotides read TGTGCCAGCAGACGCCGGAACAGCATAGATACGCAGTATTTT. The chain employs TRBV6-5 and TRBJ2-3; D is undetermined. This CDR3 contains 14 residues. The germline CDR1 and CDR2 sequences are MNHEY and SVGAGI.

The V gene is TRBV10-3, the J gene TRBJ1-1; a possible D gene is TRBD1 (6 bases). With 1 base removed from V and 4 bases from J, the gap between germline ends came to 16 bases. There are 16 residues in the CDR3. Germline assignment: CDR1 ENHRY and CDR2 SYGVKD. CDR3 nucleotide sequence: TGTGCCATCAGTGAGTTGTTCACGGGGGGGGCCACTGAAGCTTTCTTT. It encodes CAISELFTGGATEAFF.